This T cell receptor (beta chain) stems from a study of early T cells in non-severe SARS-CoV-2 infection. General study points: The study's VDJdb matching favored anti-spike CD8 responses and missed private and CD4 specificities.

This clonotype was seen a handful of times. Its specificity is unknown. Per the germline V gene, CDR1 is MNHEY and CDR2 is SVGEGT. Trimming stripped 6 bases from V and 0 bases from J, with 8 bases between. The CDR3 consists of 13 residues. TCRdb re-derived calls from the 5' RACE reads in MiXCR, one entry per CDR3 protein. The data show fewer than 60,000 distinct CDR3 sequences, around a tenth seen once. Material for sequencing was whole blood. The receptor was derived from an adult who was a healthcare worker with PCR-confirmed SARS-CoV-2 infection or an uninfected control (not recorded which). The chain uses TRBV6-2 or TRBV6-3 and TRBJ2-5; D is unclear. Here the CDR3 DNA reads TGTGCCAGCAGAGACCTAAACCAAGAGACCCAGTACTTC. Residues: CASRDLNQETQYF.